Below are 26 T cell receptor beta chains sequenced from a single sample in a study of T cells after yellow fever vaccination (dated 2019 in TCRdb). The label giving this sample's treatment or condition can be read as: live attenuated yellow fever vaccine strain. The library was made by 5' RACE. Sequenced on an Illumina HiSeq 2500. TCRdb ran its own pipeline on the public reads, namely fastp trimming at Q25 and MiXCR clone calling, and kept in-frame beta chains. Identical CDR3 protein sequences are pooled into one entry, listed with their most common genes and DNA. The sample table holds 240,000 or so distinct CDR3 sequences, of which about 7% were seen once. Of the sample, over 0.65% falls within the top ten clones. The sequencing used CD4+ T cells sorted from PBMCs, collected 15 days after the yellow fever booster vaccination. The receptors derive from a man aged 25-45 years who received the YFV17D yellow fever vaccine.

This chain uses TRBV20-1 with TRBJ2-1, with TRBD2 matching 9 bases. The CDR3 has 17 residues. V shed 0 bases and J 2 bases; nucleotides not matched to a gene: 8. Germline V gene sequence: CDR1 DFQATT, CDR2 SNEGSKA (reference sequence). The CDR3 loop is CSARDRFSGRTYNEQFF. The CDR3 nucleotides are TGCAGTGCTAGAGATCGATTTAGCGGGAGAACCTACAATGAGCAGTTCTTC.

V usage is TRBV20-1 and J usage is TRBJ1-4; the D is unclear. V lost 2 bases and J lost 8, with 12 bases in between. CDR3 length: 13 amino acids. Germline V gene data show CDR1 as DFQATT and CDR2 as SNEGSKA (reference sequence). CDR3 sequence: CSARHRWEEKLFF. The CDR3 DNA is TGCAGTGCTAGACACCGTTGGGAGGAAAAACTGTTTTTT.

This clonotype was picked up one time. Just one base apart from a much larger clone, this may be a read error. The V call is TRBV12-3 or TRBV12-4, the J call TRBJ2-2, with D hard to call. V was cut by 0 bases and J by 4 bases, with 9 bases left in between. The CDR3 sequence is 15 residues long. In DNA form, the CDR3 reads TGTGCCAGCAGTTTAGCGTGCGCTTTCACCGGGGAGCTGTTTTTT. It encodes CASSLACAFTGELFF.

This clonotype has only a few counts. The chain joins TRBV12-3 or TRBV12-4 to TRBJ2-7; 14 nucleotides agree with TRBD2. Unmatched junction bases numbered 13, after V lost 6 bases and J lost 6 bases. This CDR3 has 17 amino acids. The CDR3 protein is CASSPQGGLAGESEQYF. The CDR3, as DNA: TGTGCCAGCAGCCCCCAAGGGGGACTAGCGGGAGAATCCGAGCAGTACTTC.

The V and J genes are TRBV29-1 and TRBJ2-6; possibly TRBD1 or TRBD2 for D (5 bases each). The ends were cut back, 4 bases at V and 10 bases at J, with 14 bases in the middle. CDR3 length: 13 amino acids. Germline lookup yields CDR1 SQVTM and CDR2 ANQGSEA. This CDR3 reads CSVGGAGMNVLTF. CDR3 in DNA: TGCAGCGTTGGAGGGGCCGGCATGAACGTCCTGACTTTC.

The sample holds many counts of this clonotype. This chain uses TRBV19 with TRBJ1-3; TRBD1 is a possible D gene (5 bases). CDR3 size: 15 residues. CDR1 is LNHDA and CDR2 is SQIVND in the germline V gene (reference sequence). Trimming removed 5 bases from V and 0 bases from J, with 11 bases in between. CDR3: CASSASDISGNTIYF. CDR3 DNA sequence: TGTGCCAGTAGTGCCTCGGACATCTCTGGAAACACCATATATTTT. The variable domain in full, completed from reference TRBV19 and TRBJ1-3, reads DGGITQSPKYLFRKEGQNVTLSCEQNLNHDAMYWYRQDPGQGLRLIYYSQIVNDFQKGDIAEGYSVSREKKESFPLTVTSAQKNPTAFYLCASSASDISGNTIYFGEGSWLTVV.

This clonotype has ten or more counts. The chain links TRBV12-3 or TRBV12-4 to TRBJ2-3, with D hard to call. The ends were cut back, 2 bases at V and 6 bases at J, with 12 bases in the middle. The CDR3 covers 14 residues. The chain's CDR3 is CASSLSVRRDTQYF. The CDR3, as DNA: TGTGCCAGCAGTTTATCAGTTCGACGGGATACGCAGTATTTT.

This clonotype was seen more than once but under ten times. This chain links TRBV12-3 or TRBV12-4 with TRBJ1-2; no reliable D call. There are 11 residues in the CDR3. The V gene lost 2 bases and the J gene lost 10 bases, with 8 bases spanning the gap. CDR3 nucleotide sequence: TGTGCCAGCAGTTTATCGTCTTACTACACCTTC. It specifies CASSLSSYYTF.

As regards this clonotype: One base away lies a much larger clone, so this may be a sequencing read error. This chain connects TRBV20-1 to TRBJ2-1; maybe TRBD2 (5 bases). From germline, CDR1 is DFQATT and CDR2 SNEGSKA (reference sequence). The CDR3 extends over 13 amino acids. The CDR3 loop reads CSIGNLSYNEQFF. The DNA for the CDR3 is TGCAGCATCGGGAACCTCTCCTACAATGAGCAGTTCTTC.

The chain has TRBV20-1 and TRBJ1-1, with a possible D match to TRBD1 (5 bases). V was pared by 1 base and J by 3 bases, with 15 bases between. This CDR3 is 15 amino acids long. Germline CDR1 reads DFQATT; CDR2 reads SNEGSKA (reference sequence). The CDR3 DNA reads TGCAGTGCTAGAGGGACCGGTGGGGCCCACACTGAAGCTTTCTTT. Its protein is CSARGTGGAHTEAFF.

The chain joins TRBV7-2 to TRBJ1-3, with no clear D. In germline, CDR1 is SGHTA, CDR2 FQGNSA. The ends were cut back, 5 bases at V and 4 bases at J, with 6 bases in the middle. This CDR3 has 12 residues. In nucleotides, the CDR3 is TGTGCCAGCAGCATCGACGGAAACACCATATATTTT. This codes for CASSIDGNTIYF.

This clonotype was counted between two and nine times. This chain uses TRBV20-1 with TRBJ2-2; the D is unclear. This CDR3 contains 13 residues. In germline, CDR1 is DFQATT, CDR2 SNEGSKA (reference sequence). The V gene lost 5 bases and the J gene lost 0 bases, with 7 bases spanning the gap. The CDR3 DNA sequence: TGCAGTGCTGGAATACCGAACACCGGGGAGCTGTTTTTT. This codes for CSAGIPNTGELFF.

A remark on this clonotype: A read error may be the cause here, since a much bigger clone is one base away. In DNA, the CDR3 is TGTGCCAGCAGACAAAGCCTGGGACAGTCAGGGACCCAGTACTTC. Translation: CASRQSLGQSGTQYF. This chain uses TRBV12-3 or TRBV12-4 with TRBJ2-5; 7 positions agree with TRBD1. This CDR3 has 15 residues. Unmatched junction bases numbered 14, after V lost 6 bases and J lost 7 bases.

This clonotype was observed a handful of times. CDR3 nucleotide sequence: TGCGCCAGCAGGCTCGCGGGACTAGCGGGAGTCACAGATACGCAGTATTTT. Encoded protein: CASRLAGLAGVTDTQYF. V usage is TRBV4-1 and J usage is TRBJ2-3, with 14 nucleotides matching TRBD2. The CDR3 length is 17 residues. CDR1 is MGHRA, CDR2 YSYEKL, per germline. V shed 6 bases, J shed 2 bases, and the junction held 7 bases outside the gene matches.

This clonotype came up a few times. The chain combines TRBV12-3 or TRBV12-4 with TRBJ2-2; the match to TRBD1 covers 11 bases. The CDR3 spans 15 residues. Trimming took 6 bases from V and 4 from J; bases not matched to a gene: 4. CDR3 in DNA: TGTGCCAGCAGAGGACAGGGGGCAGTCACCGGGGAGCTGTTTTTT. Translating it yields CASRGQGAVTGELFF.

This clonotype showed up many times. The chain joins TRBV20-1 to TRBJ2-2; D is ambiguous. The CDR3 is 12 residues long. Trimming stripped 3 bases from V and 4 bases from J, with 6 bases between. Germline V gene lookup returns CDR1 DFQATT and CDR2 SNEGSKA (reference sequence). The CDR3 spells CSARELTGELFF. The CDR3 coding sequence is TGCAGTGCTAGGGAACTCACCGGGGAGCTGTTTTTT.

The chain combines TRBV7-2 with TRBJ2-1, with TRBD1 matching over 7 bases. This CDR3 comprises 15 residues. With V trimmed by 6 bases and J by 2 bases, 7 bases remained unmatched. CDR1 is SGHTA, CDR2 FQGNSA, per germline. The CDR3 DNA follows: TGTGCCAGCAGTCCCACCGGGACAGCCTACAATGAGCAGTTCTTC. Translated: CASSPTGTAYNEQFF.

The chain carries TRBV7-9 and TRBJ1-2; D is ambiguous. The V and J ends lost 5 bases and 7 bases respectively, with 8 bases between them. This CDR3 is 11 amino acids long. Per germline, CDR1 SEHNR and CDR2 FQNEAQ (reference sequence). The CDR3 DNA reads TGTGCCAGCAGCGAGGAGGGTGGCTACACCTTC. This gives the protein CASSEEGGYTF.

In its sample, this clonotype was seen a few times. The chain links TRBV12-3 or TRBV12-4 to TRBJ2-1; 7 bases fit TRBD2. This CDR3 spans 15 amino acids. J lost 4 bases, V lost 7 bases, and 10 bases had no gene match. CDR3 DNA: TGTGCCAGCACACCCGGAGCGGGACTATACAATGAGCAGTTCTTC. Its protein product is CASTPGAGLYNEQFF.

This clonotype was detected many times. The CDR3 region has the DNA TGTGCCAGCAGCTTACTCAACAATGAGCAGTTCTTC. Translated, it gives CASSLLNNEQFF. V and J are TRBV5-6 and TRBJ2-1, with D unclear. This CDR3 is built from 12 residues. Germline-derived CDR1 and CDR2 are SGHDT and YYEEEE. V was clipped by 2 bases and J by 5 bases, with 5 bases between them.

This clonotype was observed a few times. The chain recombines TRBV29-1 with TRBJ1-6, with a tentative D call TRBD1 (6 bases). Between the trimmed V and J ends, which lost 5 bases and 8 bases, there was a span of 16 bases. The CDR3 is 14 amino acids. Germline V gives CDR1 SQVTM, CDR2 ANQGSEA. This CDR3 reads CSVRATGIDSPLHF. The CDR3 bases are TGCAGCGTTCGAGCCACAGGGATCGATTCACCCCTCCACTTT.

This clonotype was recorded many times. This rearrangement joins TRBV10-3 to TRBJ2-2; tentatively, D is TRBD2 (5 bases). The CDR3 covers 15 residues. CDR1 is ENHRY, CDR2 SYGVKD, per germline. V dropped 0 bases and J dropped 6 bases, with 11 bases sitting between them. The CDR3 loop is CAISESRGLSGELFF. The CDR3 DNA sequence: TGTGCCATCAGTGAGTCGCGAGGGTTGTCCGGGGAGCTGTTTTTT.

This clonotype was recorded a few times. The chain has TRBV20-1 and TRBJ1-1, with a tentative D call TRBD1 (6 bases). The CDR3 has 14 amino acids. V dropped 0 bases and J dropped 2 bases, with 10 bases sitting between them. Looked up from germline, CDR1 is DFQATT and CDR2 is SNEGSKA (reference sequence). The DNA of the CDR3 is TGCAGTGCTAGAGATGGGACACATAACACTGAAGCTTTCTTT. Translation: CSARDGTHNTEAFF.

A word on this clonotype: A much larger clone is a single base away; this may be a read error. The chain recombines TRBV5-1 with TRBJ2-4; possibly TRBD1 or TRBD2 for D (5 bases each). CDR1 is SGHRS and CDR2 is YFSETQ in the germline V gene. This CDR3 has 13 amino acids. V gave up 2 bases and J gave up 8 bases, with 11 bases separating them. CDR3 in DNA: TGCGCCAGCAGCTTTCTGGGGGATGACATTCAGTACTTC. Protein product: CASSFLGDDIQYF.

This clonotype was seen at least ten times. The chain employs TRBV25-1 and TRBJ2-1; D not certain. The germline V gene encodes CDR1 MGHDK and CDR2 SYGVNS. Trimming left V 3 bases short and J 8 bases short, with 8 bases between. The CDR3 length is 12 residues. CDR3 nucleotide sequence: TGTGCCAGCAGTGAGTTTGAGTATGAGCAGTTCTTC. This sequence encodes CASSEFEYEQFF.

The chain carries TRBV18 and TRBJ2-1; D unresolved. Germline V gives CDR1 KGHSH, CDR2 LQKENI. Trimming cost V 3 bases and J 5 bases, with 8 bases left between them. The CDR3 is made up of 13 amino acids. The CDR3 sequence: CASSPSSNNEQFF. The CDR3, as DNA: TGTGCCAGCTCACCCTCTAGTAACAATGAGCAGTTCTTC.